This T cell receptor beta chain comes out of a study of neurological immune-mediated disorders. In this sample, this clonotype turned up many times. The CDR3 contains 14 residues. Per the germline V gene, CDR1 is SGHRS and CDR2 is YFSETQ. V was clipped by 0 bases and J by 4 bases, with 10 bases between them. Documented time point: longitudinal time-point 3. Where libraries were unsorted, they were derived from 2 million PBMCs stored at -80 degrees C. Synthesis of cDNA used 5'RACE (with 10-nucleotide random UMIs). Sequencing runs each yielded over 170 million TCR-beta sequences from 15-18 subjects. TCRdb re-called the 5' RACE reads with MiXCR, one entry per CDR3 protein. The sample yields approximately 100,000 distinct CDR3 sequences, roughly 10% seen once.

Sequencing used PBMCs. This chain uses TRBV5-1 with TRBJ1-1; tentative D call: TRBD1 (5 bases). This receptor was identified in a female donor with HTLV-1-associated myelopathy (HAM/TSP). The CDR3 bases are TGCGCCAGCAGCTTGGTAGCGGGGACCACTGAAGCTTTCTTT. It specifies CASSLVAGTTEAFF.